Listed here are 21 T cell receptor beta chains from one sample, sequenced in a study of shared clonotypes between healthy human individuals. Using immunoSEQ multiplex PCR, the repertoire was profiled, and TCRdb retains in-frame clones only, with some absent. The sample yields about 580,000 clones, more than 95% seen once. It was CD45RO-negative cells, positively selected for CCR7, that made up naive CD8 cells, with terminally differentiated effector memory CD45RA+ cells excluded. The sequenced sample consisted of naive CD8+ T cells sorted from blood. The receptor set was obtained from a man younger than 45 in good health.

V and J are TRBV7-9 and TRBJ2-1, with D hard to call. V was trimmed by 5 bases and J by 9 bases, leaving 11 bases between them. CDR3 size: 12 residues. CDR1 SEHNR and CDR2 FQNEAQ come from the germline V gene (reference sequence). CDR3 in amino acids: CASSVGKPEQFF. The CDR3 DNA reads TGTGCCAGCAGCGTAGGGAAGCCTGAGCAGTTCTTC. The whole variable domain, filled in from reference TRBV7-9 and TRBJ2-1, reads DTGVSQNPRHKITKRGQNVTFRCDPISEHNRLYWYRQTLGQGPEFLTYFQNEAQLEKSRLLSDRFSAERPKGSFSTLEIQRTEQGDSAMYLCASSVGKPEQFFGPGTRLTVL.

This sequence joins TRBV9 and TRBJ1-2; 8 bases align to TRBD1. The trim removed 3 bases at V and 5 bases at J, leaving 9 bases unmatched. Looked up from germline, CDR1 is SGDLS and CDR2 is YYNGEE. This CDR3 has 15 residues. This CDR3 is CASSANQGAPYGYTF. In DNA form, the CDR3 reads TGTGCCAGCAGCGCCAACCAGGGGGCTCCTTATGGCTACACCTTC.

V is TRBV28 and J is TRBJ1-1; TRBD1 matches 7 bases. This CDR3 is built from 15 residues. Unmatched junction bases numbered 8, after V lost 6 bases and J lost 1 base. Looked up from germline, CDR1 is MDHEN and CDR2 is SYDVKM. The CDR3 coding sequence is TGTGCCAGCAGATCCTACAGGGGATCGAACACTGAAGCTTTCTTT. It yields the protein CASRSYRGSNTEAFF. Full variable domain (outside the CDR3, taken from reference TRBV28 and TRBJ1-1): DVKVTQSSRYLVKRTGEKVFLECVQDMDHENMFWYRQDPGLGLRLIYFSYDVKMKEKGDIPEGYSVSREKKERFSLILESASTNQTSMYLCASRSYRGSNTEAFFGQGTRLTVV.

DNA of the CDR3: TGTGCCAGCAGCTCGGAGGGAGCTAGCAGCTACGAGCAGTACTTC. Its translation: CASSSEGASSYEQYF. The J gene is TRBJ2-7, the V gene TRBV7-8, with a weak D call TRBD2 (6 bases). Trimming stripped 4 bases from V and 3 bases from J, with 16 bases between. The germline V gene has CDR1 SGHVS and CDR2 FQNEAQ. This CDR3 has 15 amino acids.

J is TRBJ2-1 and V is TRBV27; tentatively, D is TRBD1 (6 bases). Germline assignment: CDR1 MNHEY and CDR2 SMNVEV (reference sequence). V shed 6 bases and J shed 9 bases, with 21 bases lying between them. The CDR3 spans 15 residues. The CDR3 protein is CASSLNPQGHAEQFF. The CDR3 DNA reads as TGTGCCAGCAGCCTAAACCCCCAGGGGCATGCTGAGCAGTTCTTC.

As concerns this clone: This sample includes further DNA sequences coding for the same CDR3. The chain links TRBV27 to TRBJ2-7, with D possibly matching TRBD2 (5 bases). This CDR3 is 14 amino acids long. V lost 2 bases to trimming and J lost 4 bases, with 12 bases between them. CDR1 and CDR2 (germline): MNHEY, SMNVEV (reference sequence). This chain's CDR3 is CASSLGRSSYEQYF. CDR3 DNA: TGTGCCAGCAGTTTAGGGAGATCCTCTTACGAGCAGTACTTC.

Worth noting for this clone: Different DNA sequences within this sample yield the same CDR3. The rearrangement joins TRBV11-2 to TRBJ2-5, with 10 bases aligning to TRBD2. This CDR3 is built from 15 residues. After removal of 0 bases from V and 4 bases from J, the junction contained 2 bases not matched to a gene. The germline gives CDR1 SGHAT, CDR2 FQNNGV. This chain's CDR3 is CASSLELAGVETQYF. In DNA, the CDR3 is TGTGCCAGCAGCTTAGAGCTAGCGGGAGTAGAGACCCAGTACTTC. The full variable domain, in which reference TRBV11-2 and TRBJ2-5 provide the parts outside the CDR3, is EAGVAQSPRYKIIEKRQSVAFWCNPISGHATLYWYQQILGQGPKLLIQFQNNGVVDDSQLPKDRFSAERLKGVDSTLKIQPAKLEDSAVYLCASSLELAGVETQYFGPGTRLLVL.

The CDR3: CASSLSGTGLHYEQYF. CDR3 nucleotide sequence: TGTGCCAGCAGTTTATCGGGGACAGGCCTCCACTACGAGCAGTACTTC. V gene TRBV27 combines with J gene TRBJ2-7; 8 bases line up with TRBD1. From germline, CDR1 is MNHEY and CDR2 SMNVEV (reference sequence). The CDR3 has 16 residues. The ends lost 0 bases at V and 3 bases at J; junction bases unmatched: 7.

V is TRBV15 and J is TRBJ2-5; D remains unclear. V was shortened by 0 bases and J by 9 bases, with 11 bases between the two germline ends. The CDR3 loop spans 13 amino acids. Germline CDR1 is LNHNV and CDR2 is YYDKDF (reference sequence). This CDR3 reads CATSREARSSQYF. The DNA for the CDR3 is TGTGCCACCAGCAGAGAAGCTAGGAGCTCCCAGTACTTC.

The chain joins TRBV28 to TRBJ1-5, with D possibly TRBD1 on 5 matching bases. V shed 4 bases and J shed 7 bases, with 20 bases lying between them. Germline V gene data show CDR1 as MDHEN and CDR2 as SYDVKM. The CDR3 has 16 residues. The CDR3 loop reads CASSSPLGQTRQPQHF. The CDR3 DNA reads TGTGCCAGCAGTTCCCCCCTGGGGCAGACAAGGCAGCCCCAGCATTTT.

The chain joins TRBV19 to TRBJ2-1; D is ambiguous. The CDR3 is made up of 15 amino acids. Germline V lookup: CDR1 LNHDA, CDR2 SQIVND (reference sequence). Between the trimmed V and J ends, which lost 2 bases and 0 bases, there was a span of 8 bases. CDR3 in DNA: TGTGCCAGTAGTATATGGAGTAACTCCTACAATGAGCAGTTCTTC. Protein product: CASSIWSNSYNEQFF.

The V call is TRBV7-8, the J call TRBJ2-2; maybe TRBD2 (5 bases). V shed 1 base and J shed 5 bases, with 11 bases lying between them. In germline, CDR1 is SGHVS, CDR2 FQNEAQ. The CDR3 loop spans 15 amino acids. The CDR3 DNA reads TGTGCCAGCAGCTTAGTGAGGGAATGGACCGGGGAGCTGTTTTTT. It is translated as CASSLVREWTGELFF.

V usage is TRBV29-1 and J usage is TRBJ2-3, with 10 bases aligning to TRBD1. The J segment lost 4 bases and the V segment lost 5 bases, leaving 12 bases of the junction unmatched. The CDR3 is 16 amino acids. The germline V gene has CDR1 SQVTM and CDR2 ANQGSEA. The chain's CDR3 is CSVHGGGTGVADTQYF. The CDR3 nucleotides are TGCAGCGTTCACGGCGGGGGGACAGGGGTGGCAGATACGCAGTATTTT.

V and J are TRBV30 and TRBJ2-7, with a tentative D call TRBD2 (6 bases). V lost 1 base, J lost 5 bases, and 15 bases lay in between. The CDR3 extends over 14 amino acids. The germline gives CDR1 GTSNPN, CDR2 SVGIG (reference sequence). CDR3 sequence: CAWSGGAGRNEQYF. The CDR3 DNA is TGTGCCTGGAGTGGGGGAGCGGGTAGGAACGAGCAGTACTTC.

Only one count was recorded for this clone. V gene TRBV9 combines with J gene TRBJ2-5; 13 nucleotides match TRBD2. V shed 2 bases and J 1 base; nucleotides not matched to a gene: 2. This CDR3 is 16 amino acids long. Germline assignment: CDR1 SGDLS and CDR2 YYNGEE. DNA for the CDR3: TGTGCCAGCAGCGTCGGGACTAGCGGGGCCCAAGAGACCCAGTACTTC. Protein: CASSVGTSGAQETQYF.

The chain recombines TRBV6-6 with TRBJ2-7; the D is unclear. This CDR3 has 11 amino acids. The germline V gene encodes CDR1 MNHNY and CDR2 SVGAGI (reference sequence). V was cut by 2 bases and J by 3 bases, with 2 bases left in between. The CDR3 DNA reads as TGTGCCAGCAGTTACCTCTACGAGCAGTACTTC. Amino acid sequence: CASSYLYEQYF.

This chain connects TRBV14 to TRBJ2-7; 7 bases align to TRBD1. Losses at the gene ends were 4 bases for V and 3 bases for J; bases not matched to a gene: 9. CDR3 size: 15 residues. CDR1 is SGHDN, CDR2 FVKESK, per germline. The CDR3 reads CASSPEGAPGYEQYF. The CDR3 region has the DNA TGTGCCAGCAGCCCCGAGGGGGCCCCCGGCTACGAGCAGTACTTC.

The rearrangement links TRBV6-5 to TRBJ2-3; TRBD2 is a possible D gene (7 bases). Germline values: CDR1 MNHEY, CDR2 SVGAGI. The ends were cut back, 2 bases at V and 0 bases at J, with 12 bases in the middle. The CDR3 consists of 16 residues. CDR3 in amino acids: CASSYLGGGSTDTQYF. The CDR3 DNA sequence: TGTGCCAGCAGTTACCTAGGGGGGGGCAGCACAGATACGCAGTATTTT.

The chain recombines TRBV4-1 with TRBJ1-5, with a weak D call TRBD1 (6 bases). CDR1 and CDR2 from the germline V gene are MGHRA and YSYEKL. This CDR3 region has 15 residues. V gave up 3 bases and J gave up 0 bases, with 9 bases separating them. CDR3: CASSQIQGSNQPQHF. CDR3 nucleotides: TGCGCCAGCAGCCAGATACAGGGTAGCAATCAGCCCCAGCATTTT.

The chain has TRBV9 and TRBJ2-3, with TRBD2 identical over 7 bases. The CDR3 totals 16 residues. Germline values: CDR1 SGDLS, CDR2 YYNGEE. J was trimmed by 7 bases and V by 0 bases; bases with no gene match: 11. CDR3 amino acids: CASSVGGGPRTNTQYF. CDR3 nucleotide sequence: TGTGCCAGCAGCGTAGGGGGGGGTCCCCGAACGAATACGCAGTATTTT.

The chain uses TRBV11-2 and TRBJ2-3; tentatively, D is TRBD1 (6 bases). The CDR3 runs to 14 residues. CDR1 SGHAT and CDR2 FQNNGV come from the germline V gene. The V end lost 5 bases, the J end lost 4 bases, and 13 bases lay between the germline ends. The CDR3 spells CASSRQQGSDTQYF. The DNA of the CDR3 is TGTGCCAGCAGCAGACAACAGGGATCAGATACGCAGTATTTT.